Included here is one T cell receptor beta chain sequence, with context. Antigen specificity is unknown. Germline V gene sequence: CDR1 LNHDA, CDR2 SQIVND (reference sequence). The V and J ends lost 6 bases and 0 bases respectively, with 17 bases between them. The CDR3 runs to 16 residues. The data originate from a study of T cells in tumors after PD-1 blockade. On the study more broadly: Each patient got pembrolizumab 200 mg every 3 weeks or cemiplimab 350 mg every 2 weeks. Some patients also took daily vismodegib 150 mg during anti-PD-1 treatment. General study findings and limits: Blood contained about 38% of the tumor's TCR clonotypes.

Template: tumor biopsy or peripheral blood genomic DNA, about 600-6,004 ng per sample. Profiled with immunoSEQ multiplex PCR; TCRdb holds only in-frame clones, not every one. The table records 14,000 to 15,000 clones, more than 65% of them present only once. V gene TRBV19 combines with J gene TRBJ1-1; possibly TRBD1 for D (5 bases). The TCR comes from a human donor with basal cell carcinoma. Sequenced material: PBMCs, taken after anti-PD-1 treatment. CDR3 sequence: CASSVPQGYMNTEAFF. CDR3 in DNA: TGTGCCAGTAGCGTCCCGCAGGGCTACATGAACACTGAAGCTTTCTTT.